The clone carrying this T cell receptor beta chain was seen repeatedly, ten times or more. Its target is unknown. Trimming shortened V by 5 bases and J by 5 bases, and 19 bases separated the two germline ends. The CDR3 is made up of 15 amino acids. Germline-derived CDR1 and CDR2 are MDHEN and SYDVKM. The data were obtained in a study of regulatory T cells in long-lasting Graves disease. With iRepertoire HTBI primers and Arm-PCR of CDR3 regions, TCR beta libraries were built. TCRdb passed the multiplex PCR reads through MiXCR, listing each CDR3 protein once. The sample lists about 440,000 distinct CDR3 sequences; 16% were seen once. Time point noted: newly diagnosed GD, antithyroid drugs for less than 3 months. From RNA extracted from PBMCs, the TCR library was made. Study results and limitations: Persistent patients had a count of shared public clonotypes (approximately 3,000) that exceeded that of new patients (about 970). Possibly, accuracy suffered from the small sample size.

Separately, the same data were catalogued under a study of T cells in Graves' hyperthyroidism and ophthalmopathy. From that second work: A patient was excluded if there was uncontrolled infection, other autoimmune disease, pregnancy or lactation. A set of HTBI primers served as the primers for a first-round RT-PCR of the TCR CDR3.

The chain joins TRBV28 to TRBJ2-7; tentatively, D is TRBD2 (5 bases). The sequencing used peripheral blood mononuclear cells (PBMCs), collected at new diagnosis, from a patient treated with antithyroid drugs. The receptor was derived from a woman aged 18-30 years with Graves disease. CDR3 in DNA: TGTGCCAGCAGTAACCAGGAGGATGGTAGGGACGAGCAGTACTTC. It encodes CASSNQEDGRDEQYF.